These 21 T cell receptor beta chains were sequenced from one sample in a study of tumor-infiltrating lymphocytes in primary liver carcinoma. Alongside blood RNA obtained from unsorted whole blood, germline DNA was also extracted. Synthesis of TCR beta cDNA was carried out from about 0.55 ug total RNA with a constant-region primer. Slightly modified ARM-PCR with three nested multiplex PCR rounds yielded TCR beta libraries. With TRBV1-TRBV30 forward primers and a C-beta reverse primer, the first two PCR rounds were run for 10 cycles each. TCRdb re-analysed the multiplex PCR reads in MiXCR, keeping a single row per CDR3 protein. The sample contains about 210,000 distinct CDR3 sequences, approximately 65% of which appear only once. The material sequenced was peripheral blood. These receptors originate from a woman aged 60-75 years with primary liver carcinoma and hepatitis B virus infection.

Regarding this clonotype: At one boundary the junction diverges from the germline segment, which might be a read error. The rearrangement uses TRBV11-2 and TRBJ1-2, with 7 bases aligning to TRBD1. CDR3 size: 15 residues. The germline gives CDR1 SGHAT, CDR2 FQNNGV. The DNA of the CDR3 is TGTGCTAGCAGCCCCCGGGACAGTCCTAACTGTGGCTACACCTTC. It is translated as CASSPRDSPNCGYTF.

This sequence joins TRBV6-1 and TRBJ1-2; D is unresolved. The V end lost 2 bases, the J end lost 4 bases, and 17 bases lay between the germline ends. The CDR3 is 16 amino acids. The germline V gene encodes CDR1 MNHNS and CDR2 SASEGT. CDR3 coding DNA: TGTGCCAGCAGTGAACGATACTGGAGGATAGGCTATGGCTACACCTTC. Encoded protein: CASSERYWRIGYGYTF.

Only a few counts were recorded for this clonotype. The genes are TRBV30 and TRBJ2-4, with D possibly TRBD2 on 5 matching bases. Germline-derived CDR1 and CDR2 are GTSNPN and SVGIG (reference sequence). Trimming took 5 bases from V and 0 from J, leaving 8 bases between them. The CDR3 loop spans 13 amino acids. CDR3 in DNA: TGTGCCTGGCTCAGCGGAGCCAAAAACATTCAGTACTTC. Protein product: CAWLSGAKNIQYF.

There are a few counts of this clonotype. The chain is built from TRBV5-1 and TRBJ2-7, with D possibly TRBD2 on 6 matching bases. The ends were cut back, 4 bases at V and 6 bases at J, with 26 bases in the middle. CDR1 SGHRS and CDR2 YFSETQ come from the germline V gene. This CDR3 region has 17 residues. CDR3 in DNA: TGCGCCAGCAGCCCAACCACTAGCTTGGGCCCCTTTGGCGAGCAGTACTTC. Protein product: CASSPTTSLGPFGEQYF.

Only one count was recorded for this clonotype. At one end, the junction sequence differs from germline, possibly due to a read error. V is TRBV28 and J is TRBJ1-1; 10 bases are a match to TRBD1. CDR1 and CDR2 from the germline V gene are MDHEN and SYDVKM. The length of the CDR3 is 13 residues. The CDR3 sequence is CASSGQGDTETFF. The CDR3 DNA reads TGTGCCAGCAGCGGACAGGGGGACACTGAAACTTTCTTT.

Note on this clonotype: One end of the junction fails to match germline, which may point to a read error. This rearrangement joins TRBV11-2 to TRBJ2-2; 12 bases are shared with TRBD2. This CDR3 has 16 amino acids. The germline CDR1 and CDR2 sequences are SGHAT and FQNNGV. DNA for the CDR3: TGTGCCAGCTGCTTTCGACTAGCGGGAGATTCCGGGGGGCTGTTTTTT. It specifies CASCFRLAGDSGGLFF.

At least ten counts were recorded for this clonotype. The V and J genes are TRBV4-2 and TRBJ2-1, with 8 bases aligning to TRBD2. The CDR3 consists of 15 residues. V lost 1 base to trimming and J lost 9 bases; unmatched junction nucleotides: 8. CDR1 LGHNA and CDR2 YNFKEQ come from the germline V gene. The CDR3 spells CASSQVAGMEGEQFF. CDR3 nucleotides: TGTGCCAGCAGCCAAGTAGCGGGAATGGAGGGTGAGCAGTTCTTC.

Notes on this clonotype: A much larger clone differs from this one at a single base, so this may be a read error. The CDR3 spells CASNLGYTESFTYEQYF. The CDR3 nucleotides are TGTGCCAGCAACTTAGGTTATACAGAGAGTTTCACCTACGAGCAGTACTTC. The chain combines TRBV7-9 with TRBJ2-7; D call uncertain. Germline values: CDR1 SEHNR, CDR2 FQNEAQ (reference sequence). This CDR3 spans 17 amino acids.

As for this clonotype: A clone one base away is much larger, so this may be a read error. V gene TRBV6-1 combines with J gene TRBJ2-1, with TRBD2 matching over 7 bases. Losses at the gene ends were 7 bases for V and 4 bases for J; bases not matched to a gene: 7. CDR1 MNHNS and CDR2 SASEGT come from the germline V gene. CDR3 length: 14 residues. The CDR3 nucleotides read TGTGCCAGCAATGTTAGCGGGCCTTACAATGAGCAGTTCTTC. Translation gives CASNVSGPYNEQFF.

This clonotype was counted between two and nine times. The genes are TRBV6-2 or TRBV6-3 and TRBJ1-5, with TRBD1 identical over 12 bases. This CDR3 has 21 residues. Germline assignment: CDR1 MNHEY and CDR2 SVGEGT. Trimming removed 2 bases from V and 1 base from J; junction bases left unmatched: 15. The CDR3 protein is CASSYPRVGTGGDRSNQPQHF. The CDR3 DNA sequence: TGTGCCAGCAGTTACCCCCGCGTCGGGACAGGGGGCGATCGAAGCAATCAGCCCCAGCATTTT.

Note on this clonotype: Given the absence of the conserved phenylalanine or tryptophan at the CDR3 end, a read error is likely. This chain uses TRBV29-1 with TRBJ2-7; possible D gene TRBD2, 7 bases. CDR3 size: 12 residues. Trimming took off 8 bases at V and 5 bases at J, with 16 bases between the two ends. Germline V CDR1 and CDR2: SQVTM, ANQGSEA. The CDR3 loop reads CSTGPGGDEQYL. In nucleotides, the CDR3 is TGCAGCACTGGCCCGGGGGGCGACGAGCAGTACTTA.

J is TRBJ2-7 and V is TRBV11-2; 8 nucleotides align to TRBD2. Germline V CDR1 and CDR2: SGHAT, FQNNGV. Losses at the gene ends were 5 bases for V and 6 bases for J; bases not matched to a gene: 9. CDR3 length: 14 residues. CDR3 coding DNA: TGTGCCAGCAGCAAAGGATTAGCGGGATGCGAGCAGTACTTC. As protein: CASSKGLAGCEQYF.

As to this clonotype: A junction boundary mismatches the germline segment, possibly from a read error. The gene calls are TRBV29-1 and TRBJ2-1; D could derive from TRBD1 or TRBD2 (5 bases each). Germline V CDR1 and CDR2: SQVTM, ANQGSEA. The CDR3 runs 12 residues. CDR3: CSDPGPYDEQFF. Written as DNA, the CDR3 is TGCAGCGATCCGGGACCCTACGATGAGCAGTTCTTC.

On this clonotype: A much bigger clone sits one base away, suggesting this may be a read error. CDR3 sequence reads: CASSERGHGTSGGYEQYF. In DNA form, the CDR3 reads TGTGCCAGCAGTGAAAGGGGACATGGGACGTCGGGTGGCTACGAGCAGTACTTC. This chain uses TRBV6-1 with TRBJ2-7, with D maybe TRBD1 (6 bases). V was clipped by 2 bases and J by 3 bases, with 23 bases between them. The CDR3 has 18 residues. Germline V gene sequence: CDR1 MNHNS, CDR2 SASEGT.

Concerning this clonotype itself: This sequence may be a read error, since a much larger clone differs from it by one base. The conserved final phenylalanine or tryptophan is absent from the CDR3, which likely points to a read error. The chain employs TRBV12-3 or TRBV12-4 and TRBJ2-7; TRBD1 aligns across 7 bases. The junction had 3 bases not matched to a gene; V was cut back by 1 base and J by 3 bases. The CDR3 sequence is 14 residues long. This chain's CDR3 is CASSLGQGVYEQYS. DNA for the CDR3: TGTGCCAGCAGTTTAGGCCAGGGGGTCTACGAGCAGTACTCC.

For this clonotype: A junction boundary mismatches the germline segment, possibly from a read error. The CDR3 DNA is TGCGCCATCAGCTTAGGGGACACAAGGGAGACCAAGTACTTC. Residues: CAISLGDTRETKYF. The chain recombines TRBV11-2 with TRBJ2-5; a possible D gene is TRBD1 (6 bases). Germline CDR1 is SGHAT and CDR2 is FQNNGV. The length of the CDR3 is 14 residues.

This clonotype showed up many times. This chain uses TRBV6-5 with TRBJ2-4, with TRBD1 matching over 9 bases. Trimming at V came to 0 bases and at J to 4 bases, leaving 1 base not matched to a gene. CDR1 is MNHEY and CDR2 is SVGAGI in the germline V gene. This CDR3 contains 15 residues. The CDR3 DNA sequence: TGTGCCAGCAGTTACTCGGGACAGGGTAAAAACATTCAGTACTTC. Its translation: CASSYSGQGKNIQYF.

This rearrangement joins TRBV29-1 to TRBJ2-3, with 8 bases identical to TRBD2. V gave up 7 bases and J gave up 2 bases; unmatched junction bases: 8. The CDR3 runs to 14 residues. CDR1 SQVTM and CDR2 ANQGSEA come from the germline V gene. In nucleotides, the CDR3 is TGCAGCGCTACCGGGACTAGGGACACAGATACGCAGTATTTT. Translated: CSATGTRDTDTQYF.

On this clonotype itself: One end of the junction fails to match germline, which may point to a read error. The CDR3 loop is CARSQVLTSEAFF. CDR3 DNA sequence: TGCGCCAGGAGCCAAGTGTTGACCTCTGAAGCTTTCTTT. J is TRBJ1-1 and V is TRBV4-1; no reliable D call. The CDR3 length is 13 residues. Germline CDR1 reads MGHRA; CDR2 reads YSYEKL.

With respect to this clonotype: Since the CDR3 does not end with the conserved phenylalanine or tryptophan, this likely comes from a read error. This chain joins TRBV11-2 and TRBJ1-6; D is undetermined. The length of the CDR3 is 16 residues. Between the trimmed V and J ends, which lost 2 bases and 7 bases, there was a span of 15 bases. Germline CDR1 is SGHAT and CDR2 is FQNNGV. This CDR3 is CASSLRDFRQNSPLHL. Written as DNA, the CDR3 is TGTGCCAGCAGCTTAAGGGATTTTCGCCAAAATTCACCCCTCCACCTT.

This clonotype has at least ten counts. V is TRBV4-1 and J is TRBJ2-3, with D hard to call. V gave up 1 base and J gave up 3 bases, with 2 bases separating them. CDR3 length: 12 amino acids. In germline, CDR1 is MGHRA, CDR2 YSYEKL. This CDR3 reads CASSQATDTQYF. DNA of the CDR3: TGCGCCAGCAGCCAAGCGACAGATACGCAGTATTTT.